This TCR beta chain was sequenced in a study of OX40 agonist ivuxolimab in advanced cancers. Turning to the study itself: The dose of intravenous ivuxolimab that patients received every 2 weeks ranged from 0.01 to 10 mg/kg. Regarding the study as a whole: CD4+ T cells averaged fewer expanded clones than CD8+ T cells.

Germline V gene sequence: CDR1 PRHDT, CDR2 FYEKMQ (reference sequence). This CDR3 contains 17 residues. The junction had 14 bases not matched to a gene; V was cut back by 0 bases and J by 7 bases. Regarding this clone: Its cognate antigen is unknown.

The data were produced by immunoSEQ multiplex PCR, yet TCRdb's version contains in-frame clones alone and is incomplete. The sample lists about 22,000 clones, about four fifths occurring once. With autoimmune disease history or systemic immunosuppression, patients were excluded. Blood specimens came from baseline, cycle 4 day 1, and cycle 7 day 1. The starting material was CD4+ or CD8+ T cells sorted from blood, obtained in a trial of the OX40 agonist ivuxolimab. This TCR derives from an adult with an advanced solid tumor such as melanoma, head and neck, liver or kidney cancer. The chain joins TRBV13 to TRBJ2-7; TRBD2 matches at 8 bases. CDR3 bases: TGTGCCAGCAGCTTAGGGGGACTAGACCCTATGAGAGAGGAGCAGTACTTC. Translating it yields CASSLGGLDPMREEQYF.